This entry is about one TCR beta chain. Its specificity is not known. This entry is derived from a study of CD8+CD57+ T cells in acquired aplastic anemia. Study as a whole: Across the sorted CD4+ and CD8+ cells, DNA amounts averaged roughly 3.5 ug.

Germline CDR1 SGHVS, CDR2 FQNEAQ. There are 13 residues in the CDR3. Trimming cost V 5 bases and J 3 bases, with 11 bases left between them. Profiles of TCR beta VDJ and CDR3 were generated from a genomic DNA template. TCRdb re-derived calls from the reads in MiXCR, one entry per CDR3 protein. The sample lists under 350,000 distinct CDR3 sequences; 45% to 65% were seen once. Patients sequenced had flow cytometry evidence of CD8+CD57+ cell expansion. The patients, all of them, had severe acquired aplastic anemia. The study's findings and limits: Patients shared some 30 CD8+ CDR3 sequences with controls. Controls did not differ significantly from patients in CD8+ Simpson's diversity.

Sequenced material: sorted CD4+, CD8+, or CD8+CD57+ T cells (not recorded which) from PBMCs. This chain connects TRBV7-8 to TRBJ2-7; no clear D. The receptor comes from a human donor with aplastic anemia. CDR3 in amino acids: CASSPQPNYEQYF. CDR3 sequence (DNA): TGTGCCAGCAGCCCACAGCCAAACTACGAGCAGTACTTC.